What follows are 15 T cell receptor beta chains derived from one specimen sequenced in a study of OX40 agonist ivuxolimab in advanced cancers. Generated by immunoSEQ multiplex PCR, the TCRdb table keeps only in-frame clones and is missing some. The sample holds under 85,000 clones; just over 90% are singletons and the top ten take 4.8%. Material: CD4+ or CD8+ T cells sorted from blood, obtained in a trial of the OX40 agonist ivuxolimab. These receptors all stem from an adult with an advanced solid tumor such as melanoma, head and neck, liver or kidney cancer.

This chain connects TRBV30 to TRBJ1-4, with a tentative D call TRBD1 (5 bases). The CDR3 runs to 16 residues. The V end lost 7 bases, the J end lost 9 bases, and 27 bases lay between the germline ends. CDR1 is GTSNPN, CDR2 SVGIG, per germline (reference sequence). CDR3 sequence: CAYSGGGSAVPKKLFF. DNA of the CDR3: TGTGCCTACTCTGGGGGAGGCTCGGCGGTTCCGAAAAAACTGTTTTTT.

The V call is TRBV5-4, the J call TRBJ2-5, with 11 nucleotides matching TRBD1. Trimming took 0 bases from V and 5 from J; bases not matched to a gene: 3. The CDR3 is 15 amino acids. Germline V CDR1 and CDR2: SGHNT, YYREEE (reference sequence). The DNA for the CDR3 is TGTGCCAGCAGCTTGGAGGGGACAGGGGGGGAGACCCAGTACTTC. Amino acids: CASSLEGTGGETQYF.

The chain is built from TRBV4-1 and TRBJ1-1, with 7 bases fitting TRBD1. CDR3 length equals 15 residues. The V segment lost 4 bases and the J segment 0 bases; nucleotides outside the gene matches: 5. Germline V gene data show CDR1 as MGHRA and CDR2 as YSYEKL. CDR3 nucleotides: TGCGCCAGCAGCCCCCCGACAGGGATGAACACTGAAGCTTTCTTT. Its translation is CASSPPTGMNTEAFF.

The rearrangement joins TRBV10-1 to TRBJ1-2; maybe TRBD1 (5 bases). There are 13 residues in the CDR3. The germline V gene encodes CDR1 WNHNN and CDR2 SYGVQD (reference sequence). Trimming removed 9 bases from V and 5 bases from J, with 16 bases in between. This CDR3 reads CARKEGIRYGYTF. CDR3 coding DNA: TGCGCCAGAAAAGAGGGGATTCGGTATGGCTACACCTTC.

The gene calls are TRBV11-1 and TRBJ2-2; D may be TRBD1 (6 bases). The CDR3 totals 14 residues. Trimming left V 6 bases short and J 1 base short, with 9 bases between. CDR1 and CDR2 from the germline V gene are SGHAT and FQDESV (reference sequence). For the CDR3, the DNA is TGTGCCAGCAGACCGGGACAGAACACCGGGGAGCTGTTTTTT. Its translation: CASRPGQNTGELFF.

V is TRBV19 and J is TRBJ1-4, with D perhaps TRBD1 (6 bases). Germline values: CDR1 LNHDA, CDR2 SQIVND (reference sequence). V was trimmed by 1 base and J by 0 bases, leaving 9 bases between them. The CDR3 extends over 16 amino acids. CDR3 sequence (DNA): TGTGCCAGTAGTATAGTACAGGGAGCAACTAATGAAAAACTGTTTTTT. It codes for CASSIVQGATNEKLFF. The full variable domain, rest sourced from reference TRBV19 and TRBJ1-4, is DGGITQSPKYLFRKEGQNVTLSCEQNLNHDAMYWYRQDPGQGLRLIYYSQIVNDFQKGDIAEGYSVSREKKESFPLTVTSAQKNPTAFYLCASSIVQGATNEKLFFGSGTQLSVL.

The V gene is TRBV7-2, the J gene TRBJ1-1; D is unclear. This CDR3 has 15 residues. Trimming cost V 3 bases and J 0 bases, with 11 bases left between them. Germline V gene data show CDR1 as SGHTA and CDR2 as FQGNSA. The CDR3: CASSFGRILNTEAFF. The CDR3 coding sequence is TGTGCCAGCAGCTTTGGACGGATACTGAACACTGAAGCTTTCTTT.

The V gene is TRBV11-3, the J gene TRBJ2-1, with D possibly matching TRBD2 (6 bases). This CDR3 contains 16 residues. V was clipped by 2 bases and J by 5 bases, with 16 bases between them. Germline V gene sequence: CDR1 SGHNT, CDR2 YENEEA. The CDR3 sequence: CASSLSGGTFNNEQFF. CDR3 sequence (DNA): TGTGCCAGCAGCTTATCGGGTGGGACTTTCAACAATGAGCAGTTCTTC. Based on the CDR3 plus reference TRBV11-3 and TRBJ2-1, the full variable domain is EAGVVQSPRYKIIEKKQPVAFWCNPISGHNTLYWYLQNLGQGPELLIRYENEEAVDDSQLPKDRFSAERLKGVDSTLKIQPAELGDSAVYLCASSLSGGTFNNEQFFGPGTRLTVL.

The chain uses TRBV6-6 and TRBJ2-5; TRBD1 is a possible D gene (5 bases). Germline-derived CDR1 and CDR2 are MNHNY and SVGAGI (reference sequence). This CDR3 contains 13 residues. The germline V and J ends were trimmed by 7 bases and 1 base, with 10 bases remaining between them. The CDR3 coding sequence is TGTGCCAGCACCCGACAGCTCCAAGAGACCCAGTACTTC. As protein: CASTRQLQETQYF.

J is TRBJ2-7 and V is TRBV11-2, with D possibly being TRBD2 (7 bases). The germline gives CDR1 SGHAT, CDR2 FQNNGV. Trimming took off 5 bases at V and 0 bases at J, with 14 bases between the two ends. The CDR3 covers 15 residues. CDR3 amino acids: CASSPGGAGSYEQYF. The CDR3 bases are TGTGCCAGCAGCCCTGGGGGGGCAGGCTCCTACGAGCAGTACTTC.

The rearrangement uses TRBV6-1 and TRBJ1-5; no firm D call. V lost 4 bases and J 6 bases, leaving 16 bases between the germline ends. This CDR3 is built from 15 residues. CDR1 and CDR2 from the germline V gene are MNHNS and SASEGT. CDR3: CASSVEPKGGQPQHF. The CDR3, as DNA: TGTGCCAGCAGTGTAGAGCCCAAAGGCGGTCAGCCCCAGCATTTT.

In nucleotides, the CDR3 is TGCGCCAGCAGCTTTTCAGGGGGAGAGCAGTACTTC. This gives the protein CASSFSGGEQYF. This chain links TRBV5-1 with TRBJ2-7, with 7 positions matching TRBD1. V lost 2 bases and J lost 7; bases outside the gene matches: 3. Germline V gene sequence: CDR1 SGHRS, CDR2 YFSETQ. This CDR3 has 12 residues.

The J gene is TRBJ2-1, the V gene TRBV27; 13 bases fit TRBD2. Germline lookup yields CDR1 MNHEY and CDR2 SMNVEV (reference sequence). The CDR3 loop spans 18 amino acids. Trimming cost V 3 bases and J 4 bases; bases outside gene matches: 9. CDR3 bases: TGTGCCAGCAGTTTTCAAGGGACTAGCGGGATCCCTTACAATGAGCAGTTCTTC. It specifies CASSFQGTSGIPYNEQFF.

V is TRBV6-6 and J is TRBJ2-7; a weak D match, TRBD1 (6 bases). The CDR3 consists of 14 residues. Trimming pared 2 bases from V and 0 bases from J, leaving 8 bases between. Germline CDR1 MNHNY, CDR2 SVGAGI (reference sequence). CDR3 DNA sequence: TGTGCCAGCAGTTACGGGGGCGCCTCCTACGAGCAGTACTTC. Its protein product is CASSYGGASYEQYF.

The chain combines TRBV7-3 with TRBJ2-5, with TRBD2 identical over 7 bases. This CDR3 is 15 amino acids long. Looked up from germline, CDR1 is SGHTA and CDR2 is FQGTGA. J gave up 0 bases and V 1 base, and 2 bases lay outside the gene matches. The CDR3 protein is CASSLNGRDQETQYF. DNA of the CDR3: TGTGCCAGCAGCTTAAATGGGAGGGACCAAGAGACCCAGTACTTC.